This T cell receptor beta chain was sequenced during a study of PD-1 and CTLA-4 blockade in melanoma. The CDR3 has 15 residues. The trim removed 0 bases at V and 6 bases at J, leaving 7 bases unmatched. Germline CDR1 LGHDT, CDR2 YNNKEL (reference sequence). Sequencing was performed with immunoSEQ multiplex PCR; in TCRdb, only in-frame clones are kept and a portion is missing. This table holds almost 30,000 clones, roughly nine tenths found once. This TCR derives from a human donor with melanoma. This sample comprised CD8+ T cells from peripheral blood, obtained before anti-PD-1 treatment. This chain joins TRBV3-1 (or the pseudogene TRBV3-2) and TRBJ1-2; 7 nucleotides align to TRBD1. CDR3 residues: CASSQESFTGDGYTF. DNA of the CDR3: TGTGCCAGCAGCCAAGAAAGTTTTACAGGGGATGGCTACACCTTC.